These 30 T cell receptor beta chains were sequenced from one sample in a study of blood T cell repertoires in COVID-19. TCRdb's copy holds only in-frame clones and misses some; the assay was immunoSEQ multiplex PCR. This sample has around 290,000 clones, with 89% found just once. The sample comprised PBMCs or T cells enriched from blood (not recorded which). The receptors come from a woman aged 40 to 55 who had recovered from COVID-19.

The DNA for the CDR3 is TGTGCCAGCAGCTCGGGACAGAATAATTCACCCCTCCACTTT. This sequence encodes CASSSGQNNSPLHF. This chain joins TRBV7-9 and TRBJ1-6, with 7 nucleotides matching TRBD1. V lost 4 bases to trimming and J lost 5 bases; unmatched junction nucleotides: 2. Germline V gene data show CDR1 as SEHNR and CDR2 as FQNEAQ (reference sequence). The CDR3 has 14 amino acids.

The genes are TRBV5-1 and TRBJ1-1, with D perhaps TRBD1 (5 bases). Germline-derived CDR1 and CDR2 are SGHRS and YFSETQ. This CDR3 region has 14 residues. Trimming removed 8 bases at V and 5 bases at J, with 19 bases between. CDR3 protein: CASTGWRGKTEAFF. Here the CDR3 DNA reads TGCGCCAGTACCGGTTGGCGGGGGAAGACTGAAGCTTTCTTT.

The chain has TRBV4-1 and TRBJ1-1; D gene unclear. This CDR3 spans 14 amino acids. Trimming cost V 1 base and J 1 base, with 7 bases left between them. Germline V gene lookup returns CDR1 MGHRA and CDR2 YSYEKL. The chain's CDR3 is CASSQVGSNTEAFF. The CDR3 DNA sequence: TGCGCCAGCAGCCAAGTCGGGTCGAACACTGAAGCTTTCTTT.

This clone appeared a few times. CDR3 DNA sequence: TGTGCCAGCAGCTTGGCGTCGGACAGCCCAAATGAAAAACTGTTTTTT. It specifies CASSLASDSPNEKLFF. The chain recombines TRBV5-4 with TRBJ1-4, with a tentative D call TRBD1 (6 bases). There are 16 residues in the CDR3. The germline V gene encodes CDR1 SGHNT and CDR2 YYREEE (reference sequence). V was clipped by 0 bases and J by 5 bases, with 14 bases between them.

The gene calls are TRBV5-4 and TRBJ2-1, with 13 bases lining up with TRBD2. Germline values: CDR1 SGHNT, CDR2 YYREEE (reference sequence). V shed 5 bases, J shed 4 bases, and the junction held 3 bases outside the gene matches. The CDR3 sequence is 15 residues long. The CDR3 DNA is TGTGCCAGCAGGACTAGCGGGGGGATTTACAATGAGCAGTTCTTC. It codes for CASRTSGGIYNEQFF. The full variable domain, rest sourced from reference TRBV5-4 and TRBJ2-1, is ETGVTQSPTHLIKTRGQQVTLRCSSQSGHNTVSWYQQALGQGPQFIFQYYREEENGRGNFPPRFSGLQFPNYSSELNVNALELDDSALYLCASRTSGGIYNEQFFGPGTRLTVL.

Only one count was recorded for this clone. This chain connects TRBV29-1 to TRBJ1-1; no clear D. Germline-derived CDR1 and CDR2 are SQVTM and ANQGSEA. The ends were cut back, 4 bases at V and 6 bases at J, with 9 bases in the middle. CDR3 length: 11 residues. The CDR3 DNA follows: TGCAGCGTTGTCGGAGGCCCTGAAGCTTTCTTT. This gives the protein CSVVGGPEAFF.

The chain carries TRBV2 and TRBJ2-1; the D gene is possibly TRBD2 (5 bases). The V end lost 9 bases, the J end lost 7 bases, and 7 bases lay between the germline ends. Germline CDR1 is SNHLY and CDR2 is FYNNEI. The CDR3 is 10 amino acids. The CDR3 sequence: CASGGNEQFF. CDR3 nucleotide sequence: TGTGCCAGTGGCGGGAATGAGCAGTTCTTC.

This clone was seen only once. This chain uses TRBV7-2 with TRBJ2-6, with 7 nucleotides matching TRBD1. This CDR3 is 14 amino acids long. V shed 3 bases and J 12 bases; nucleotides not matched to a gene: 8. The germline V gene encodes CDR1 SGHTA and CDR2 FQGNSA. The CDR3 loop is CASSFTGAPGVLTF. CDR3 in DNA: TGTGCCAGCAGCTTTACAGGGGCCCCCGGCGTCCTGACTTTC. The full variable domain, rest sourced from reference TRBV7-2 and TRBJ2-6, is GAGVSQSPSNKVTEKGKDVELRCDPISGHTALYWYRQSLGQGLEFLIYFQGNSAPDKSGLPSDRFSAERTGGSVSTLTIQRTQQEDSAVYLCASSFTGAPGVLTFGAGSRLTVL.

The chain combines TRBV3-1 (or the pseudogene TRBV3-2) with TRBJ1-1, with a weak D call TRBD1 (5 bases). V was pared by 2 bases and J by 11 bases, with 18 bases between. The CDR3 spans 14 residues. Germline V gene sequence: CDR1 LGHDT, CDR2 YNNKEL (reference sequence). The CDR3: CASSQNRDSHAAFF. CDR3 DNA: TGTGCCAGCAGCCAAAATCGGGACTCTCACGCGGCTTTCTTT.

The chain links TRBV5-1 to TRBJ2-3; maybe TRBD2 (5 bases). The CDR3 runs 16 residues. V dropped 4 bases and J dropped 5 bases, with 20 bases sitting between them. The germline V gene encodes CDR1 SGHRS and CDR2 YFSETQ. The CDR3 sequence: CASSPNGEGNGDTQYF. In DNA, the CDR3 is TGCGCCAGCAGCCCCAACGGGGAAGGGAATGGAGATACGCAGTATTTT.

This clone was found once. The chain carries TRBV19 and TRBJ2-7; D not certain. V was clipped by 6 bases and J by 4 bases, with 16 bases between them. The CDR3 runs 14 residues. Germline V gene data show CDR1 as LNHDA and CDR2 as SQIVND (reference sequence). Written as DNA, the CDR3 is TGTGCCAGTAGCTCGACTTCCTCTGTGTACGAGCAGTACTTC. It is translated as CASSSTSSVYEQYF.

This CDR3 reads CASSQLWAEQNTEAFF. The CDR3 DNA sequence: TGCGCCAGCAGTCAATTATGGGCAGAACAGAACACTGAAGCTTTCTTT. The rearrangement joins TRBV23-1 to TRBJ1-1, with D hard to call. TRBV23-1 is sorted into the ORF group, with uncertain function. V lost 1 base and J 1 base, leaving 13 bases between the germline ends. This CDR3 region has 16 residues.

Written as DNA, the CDR3 is TGCAGCGTTGACGGGGGACAGGGGGGCTATGGCTACACCTTC. Amino acid sequence: CSVDGGQGGYGYTF. The genes are TRBV29-1 and TRBJ1-2; 11 bases fit TRBD1. Germline-derived CDR1 and CDR2 are SQVTM and ANQGSEA. The V gene end was trimmed by 3 bases and the J gene end by 4 bases; junction bases not matched to a gene: 4. The CDR3 has 14 amino acids.

V is TRBV30 and J is TRBJ2-5, with D possibly matching TRBD2 (5 bases). The CDR3 runs 13 residues. Germline V gives CDR1 GTSNPN, CDR2 SVGIG (reference sequence). Between the trimmed V and J ends, which lost 0 bases and 4 bases, there was a span of 9 bases. Here the CDR3 reads CAWSVSAVETQYF. The CDR3 region has the DNA TGTGCCTGGAGTGTTTCAGCGGTAGAGACCCAGTACTTC.

The V call is TRBV9, the J call TRBJ1-2, with 7 bases that match TRBD1. The CDR3 covers 15 residues. The V gene end was trimmed by 0 bases and the J gene end by 6 bases; junction bases not matched to a gene: 8. Germline loops: CDR1 SGDLS, CDR2 YYNGEE. The CDR3 DNA sequence: TGTGCCAGCAGCGTAGGAAAGGGGGCGAATAATGGCTACACCTTC. Translated: CASSVGKGANNGYTF.

The J gene is TRBJ2-1, the V gene TRBV27, with TRBD2 identical over 12 bases. In germline, CDR1 is MNHEY, CDR2 SMNVEV (reference sequence). Trimming removed 5 bases from V and 8 bases from J; junction bases left unmatched: 13. The CDR3 consists of 17 residues. The CDR3 coding sequence is TGTGCCAGCAGTCCCCTTAGGCTAGCGGGAGGGAGAGATGAGCAGTTCTTC. This gives the protein CASSPLRLAGGRDEQFF.

The chain is built from TRBV27 and TRBJ1-1, with no clear D. The germline gives CDR1 MNHEY, CDR2 SMNVEV (reference sequence). V gave up 6 bases and J gave up 11 bases, with 22 bases separating them. The CDR3 sequence is 14 residues long. DNA for the CDR3: TGTGCCAGCAGCCTAAGGCCGGGAAGTGATAAGGCTTTCTTT. Translating gives CASSLRPGSDKAFF.

The V call is TRBV5-1, the J call TRBJ2-1, with 7 nucleotides matching TRBD1. Per germline, CDR1 SGHRS and CDR2 YFSETQ. V lost 3 bases and J lost 3; bases outside the gene matches: 6. The CDR3 sequence is 15 residues long. CDR3 loop: CASSSADRDYNEQFF. The CDR3 coding sequence is TGCGCCAGCAGCTCAGCCGACAGGGACTACAATGAGCAGTTCTTC.

The rearrangement joins TRBV19 to TRBJ1-2; 11 bases are shared with TRBD1. V was pared by 6 bases and J by 5 bases, with 14 bases of the junction left unmatched. Germline assignment: CDR1 LNHDA and CDR2 SQIVND (reference sequence). The CDR3 consists of 17 residues. The chain's CDR3 is CASSRPRDRGFWYGYTF. DNA of the CDR3: TGTGCCAGTAGCCGACCCCGGGACAGGGGGTTTTGGTATGGCTACACCTTC.

This rearrangement joins TRBV11-3 to TRBJ2-5, with D unresolved. Trimming shortened V by 0 bases and J by 1 base, and 3 bases separated the two germline ends. Germline V gene sequence: CDR1 SGHNT, CDR2 YENEEA. The CDR3 sequence is 13 residues long. In DNA form, the CDR3 reads TGTGCCAGCAGCTTAGATAGCCAAGAGACCCAGTACTTC. Protein product: CASSLDSQETQYF.

The V call is TRBV9, the J call TRBJ1-3; a weak D match, TRBD1 (6 bases). The CDR3 has 14 residues. The germline V and J ends were trimmed by 3 bases and 11 bases, with 18 bases remaining between them. The V gene's germline CDR1 is SGDLS and CDR2 YYNGEE. DNA for the CDR3: TGTGCCAGCAGCGCAGGGGACCTCCGCACGGCCATATATTTT. Encoded protein: CASSAGDLRTAIYF. Using reference TRBV9 and TRBJ1-3 for the parts outside the CDR3, the full variable domain is DSGVTQTPKHLITATGQRVTLRCSPRSGDLSVYWYQQSLDQGLQFLIQYYNGEERAKGNILERFSAQQFPDLHSELNLSSLELGDSALYFCASSAGDLRTAIYFGEGSWLTVV.

This rearrangement joins TRBV29-1 to TRBJ1-2, with 7 nucleotides matching TRBD1. The germline V gene encodes CDR1 SQVTM and CDR2 ANQGSEA. The CDR3 is made up of 12 amino acids. The V gene end was trimmed by 5 bases and the J gene end by 7 bases; junction bases not matched to a gene: 7. CDR3 in amino acids: CSVTVQGVGYTF. Written as DNA, the CDR3 is TGCAGCGTTACTGTCCAGGGGGTTGGCTACACCTTC. Based on the CDR3 plus reference TRBV29-1 and TRBJ1-2, the full variable domain is SAVISQKPSRDICQRGTSLTIQCQVDSQVTMMFWYRQQPGQSLTLIATANQGSEATYESGFVIDKFPISRPNLTFSTLTVSNMSPEDSSIYLCSVTVQGVGYTFGSGTRLTVV.

This chain links TRBV27 with TRBJ1-1; 8 bases align to TRBD1. Germline CDR1 MNHEY, CDR2 SMNVEV (reference sequence). V lost 4 bases, J lost 0 bases, and 10 bases stayed unmatched. This CDR3 spans 17 amino acids. CDR3 amino acids: CASSSDRGSSMNTEAFF. In nucleotides, the CDR3 is TGTGCCAGCAGTTCCGACAGGGGCTCCTCAATGAACACTGAAGCTTTCTTT.

The V call is TRBV6-6, the J call TRBJ1-3; 11 nucleotides agree with TRBD1. Trimming at V came to 5 bases and at J to 2 bases, leaving 8 bases not matched to a gene. CDR1 and CDR2 (germline): MNHNY, SVGAGI (reference sequence). This CDR3 is built from 17 residues. CDR3 coding DNA: TGTGCCAGCAGTCTTACTCCGGGACAGGGGGCTGGAAACACCATATATTTT. It is translated as CASSLTPGQGAGNTIYF.

The chain recombines TRBV12-3 or TRBV12-4 with TRBJ2-5; possibly TRBD1 for D (5 bases). The CDR3 has 13 residues. V was trimmed by 1 base and J by 3 bases, leaving 6 bases between them. The CDR3, as DNA: TGTGCCAGCAGTTTAGTCAGGGAAGAGACCCAGTACTTC. Protein product: CASSLVREETQYF.

This chain links TRBV7-6 with TRBJ2-1; 14 bases fit TRBD2. With V trimmed by 2 bases and J by 4 bases, 4 bases remained unmatched. Germline V gives CDR1 SGHVS, CDR2 FNYEAQ. The CDR3 spans 17 residues. This CDR3 reads CASSLPGTSGGYNEQFF. The DNA of the CDR3 is TGTGCCAGCAGCTTACCCGGGACTAGCGGGGGATACAATGAGCAGTTCTTC.

This clone turned up a few times. The chain links TRBV5-1 to TRBJ2-1; 12 bases align to TRBD2. The CDR3 is 12 amino acids. The trim removed 5 bases at V and 9 bases at J, leaving 0 bases unmatched. Germline CDR1 is SGHRS and CDR2 is YFSETQ. DNA for the CDR3: TGCGCCAGCAGGGGACTAGCGGGTGAGCAGTTCTTC. Protein sequence: CASRGLAGEQFF.

Note on this clone: The CDR3 ends on some other residue instead of the conserved phenylalanine or tryptophan, so this is likely a read error. No DNA is shown, since the ends of the CDR3 on it are uncertain; the CDR3 is the one TCRdb lists. The rearrangement links TRBV3-1 (or the pseudogene TRBV3-2) to TRBJ1-3; the DNA was not used to check the table's D call, TRBD1. Germline CDR1 LGHDT, CDR2 YNNKEL (reference sequence). The CDR3 spans 12 amino acids, including both terminal residues. The CDR3 sequence is CASSQDYGTPGG.

This clone came up once. V usage is TRBV7-2 and J usage is TRBJ1-2; D might be TRBD1 (6 bases). V lost 5 bases and J 2 bases, leaving 18 bases between the germline ends. CDR3 length: 16 residues. CDR1 and CDR2 from the germline V gene are SGHTA and FQGNSA. The CDR3 nucleotides are TGTGCCAGCAGCCCTCCGGGGAGGGGGGCGAACTATGGCTACACCTTC. Residues: CASSPPGRGANYGYTF.

As for this clone: Other DNA sequences of this sample code for an identical CDR3. The V gene is TRBV5-1, the J gene TRBJ1-4, with a tentative D call TRBD1 (5 bases). The CDR3 has 15 amino acids. The V end lost 2 bases, the J end lost 0 bases, and 8 bases lay between the germline ends. Germline loops: CDR1 SGHRS, CDR2 YFSETQ. The CDR3: CASSLGVATNEKLFF. CDR3 DNA sequence: TGCGCCAGCAGCTTAGGGGTTGCAACTAATGAAAAACTGTTTTTT.